A selection of T cell receptor beta chains follows, all from one sample in a study of blood T cell repertoires in COVID-19. Assay used: immunoSEQ multiplex PCR; TCRdb lists only in-frame clones, some missing. Among fewer than 200,000 clones, about 85% were seen once, and the ten largest hold roughly 8.3%. Sample: peripheral blood. These receptors came from an older woman with COVID-19, enrolled during active disease. Each CDR3 is given with its conserved first and last residue. A D gene is named only where the DNA matches it firmly. Only some rows state a clone size, as once, few, many or a class for expanded clones.

j_call	cdr3_length	v_call	d_call	clone_size	cdr3_aa	cdr3_nt
TRBJ2-1	15	TRBV5-1	TRBD1	-	CASSPGDRAYNEQFF	TGCGCCAGCAGCCCCGGGGACAGAGCCTACAATGAGCAGTTCTTC
TRBJ1-5	13	TRBV7-6	-	once	CASSLLWGEPQHF	TGTGCCAGCAGCTTATTATGGGGGGAGCCCCAGCATTTT
TRBJ1-1	16	TRBV19	TRBD1	-	CASDKPGQVSNTEAFF	TGTGCCAGTGATAAGCCGGGACAGGTCTCAAACACTGAAGCTTTCTTT
TRBJ1-2	13	TRBV24-1	-	-	CATSGTRAEGYTF	TGTGCCACCAGTGGAACGAGGGCTGAGGGCTACACCTTC
TRBJ2-5	17	TRBV5-8	-	-	CASSLGQGMLVGETQYF	TGTGCCAGCAGCTTGGGCCAGGGCATGCTTGTTGGAGAGACCCAGTACTTC
TRBJ1-1	14	TRBV7-2	-	-	CASSSRARGSEAFF	TGTGCCAGCAGCTCCAGGGCGAGAGGCAGTGAAGCTTTCTTT
TRBJ2-3	13	TRBV12-3/TRBV12-4	-	-	CASSPDSAYTQYF	TGTGCCAGCAGTCCGGACAGTGCGTATACGCAGTATTTT
TRBJ1-3	14	TRBV6-6	TRBD1	-	CASSLQGSGNTIYF	TGTGCCAGCAGTTTACAGGGGTCTGGAAACACCATATATTTT
TRBJ2-2	16	TRBV3-1/TRBV3-2	-	-	CASSQGGLRNTGELFF	TGTGCCAGCAGCCAAGGGGGACTGCGGAACACCGGGGAGCTGTTTTTT
TRBJ2-7	15	TRBV24-1	TRBD1	-	CATSDPAWDSYEQYF	TGTGCCACCAGTGACCCGGCCTGGGACAGCTACGAGCAGTACTTC
TRBJ2-1	18	TRBV19	TRBD2	-	CASSTGTSGRANSIEQFF	TGTGCCAGTAGTACGGGGACTAGCGGGAGGGCCAATAGTATTGAGCAGTTCTTC
TRBJ1-5	16	TRBV5-1	-	-	CASSYEEQGSNQPQHF	TGCGCCAGCAGCTATGAGGAACAGGGCAGCAATCAGCCCCAGCATTTT
TRBJ2-5	16	TRBV5-8	-	once	CASSLLGGRGEETQYF	TGTGCCAGCAGCTTGCTGGGCGGCCGCGGGGAAGAGACCCAGTACTTC
TRBJ1-2	17	TRBV6-6	TRBD1	-	CASSPRQGDPRTYGYTF	TGTGCCAGCAGTCCTAGACAGGGAGACCCCCGAACCTATGGCTACACCTTC
TRBJ1-2	14	TRBV7-3	-	-	CASSLLRGLYGYTF	TGTGCCAGCAGCTTATTGCGCGGTCTCTATGGCTACACCTTC
TRBJ1-2	15	TRBV5-1	TRBD1	-	CASSQRDRTGTGYTF	TGCGCCAGCAGCCAACGAGACCGGACAGGGACCGGCTACACCTTC
TRBJ1-2	14	TRBV3-1/TRBV3-2	TRBD1	few	CASSIPGTGYGYTF	TGTGCCAGCAGCATTCCCGGGACAGGGTATGGCTACACCTTC
TRBJ2-1	19	TRBV14	TRBD2	-	CASSPLGVTRLASNNEQFF	TGTGCCAGCAGCCCCCTAGGGGTGACTAGACTAGCGTCTAACAATGAGCAGTTCTTC
TRBJ2-2	14	TRBV10-3	TRBD2	-	CAITPAGSNGELFF	TGTGCCATCACCCCAGCGGGAAGTAACGGGGAGCTGTTTTTT
TRBJ1-6	16	TRBV18	-	-	CASSPLKGAPNSPLHF	TGTGCCAGCTCACCACTAAAAGGGGCCCCTAATTCACCCCTCCACTTT
TRBJ1-5	15	TRBV2	-	-	CASSRQGISNQPQHF	TGTGCCAGCAGTCGCCAGGGGATAAGCAATCAGCCCCAGCATTTT
TRBJ1-5	15	TRBV11-3	-	-	CASSLGLSSNQPQHF	TGTGCCAGCAGCTTAGGTCTCTCCAGCAATCAGCCCCAGCATTTT
TRBJ1-2	14	TRBV18	-	-	CASSPAGSLYGYTF	TGTGCCAGCTCTCCCGCAGGGTCTCTCTATGGCTACACCTTC
TRBJ2-5	15	TRBV5-1	TRBD2	-	CASSPSGHTTETQYF	TGCGCCAGCAGCCCTAGCGGCCACACCACAGAGACCCAGTACTTC
TRBJ1-5	13	TRBV24-1	TRBD1	few	CATSDRGEQPQHF	TGTGCCACCAGTGACAGGGGGGAACAGCCCCAGCATTTT
TRBJ1-2	15	TRBV19	TRBD1	-	CASTTDQGADYGYTF	TGTGCCAGTACCACCGACCAGGGGGCGGACTATGGCTACACCTTC
TRBJ2-7	16	TRBV5-1	-	-	CASSLGLGRDVYEQYF	TGCGCCAGCAGCTTGGGACTCGGGCGGGATGTCTACGAGCAGTACTTC
TRBJ1-2	13	TRBV3-1/TRBV3-2	-	once	CASSPRGGSGYTF	TGTGCCAGCAGCCCAAGGGGGGGGTCTGGCTACACCTTC
TRBJ2-1	16	TRBV12-2	-	-	CASRLAELIPYNEQFF	TGTGCAAGTCGCTTAGCCGAACTAATACCCTACAATGAGCAGTTCTTC
TRBJ2-1	15	TRBV11-2	TRBD2	-	CASRPLAGGLYEQFF	TGTGCCAGCAGGCCCCTAGCGGGGGGGCTCTATGAGCAGTTCTTC
TRBJ1-1	12	TRBV5-1	-	-	CASRRGSEKAFF	TGCGCCTCTCGCCGGGGTTCTGAGAAAGCTTTCTTT
TRBJ1-2	11	TRBV19	-	-	CAGGIGHGYTF	TGTGCCGGAGGGATAGGACATGGCTACACCTTC
TRBJ1-6	15	TRBV6-4	TRBD1	-	CASSDRQGFGSPLHF	TGTGCCAGCAGTGATCGACAGGGTTTTGGTTCACCCCTCCACTTT
TRBJ1-2	15	TRBV18	TRBD1	-	CASSGRQGVPPGYTF	TGTGCCAGCTCGGGAAGACAGGGGGTACCCCCCGGCTACACCTTC
TRBJ1-2	12	TRBV6-5	TRBD1	-	CASSQTGVGYTF	TGTGCCAGCAGTCAGACAGGGGTCGGCTACACCTTC
TRBJ1-5	19	TRBV30	-	-	CAWSVRAVGGKEGNQPQHF	TGTGCCTGGAGTGTACGGGCAGTGGGAGGCAAAGAGGGCAATCAGCCCCAGCATTTT
TRBJ1-2	12	TRBV28	-	-	CASSFLNYGYTF	TGTGCCAGCAGTTTTCTTAACTATGGCTACACCTTC
TRBJ1-1	14	TRBV18	-	-	CASSPQRSGTEAFF	TGTGCCAGCTCACCACAACGCTCGGGGACTGAAGCTTTCTTT
TRBJ1-1	13	TRBV7-3	TRBD1	-	CASSGQENTEAFF	TGTGCCAGCTCCGGACAGGAGAACACTGAAGCTTTCTTT
TRBJ2-2	15	TRBV9	TRBD2	-	CASSLPSGPTGELFF	TGTGCCAGCAGCCTTCCTAGCGGACCCACCGGGGAGCTGTTTTTT
TRBJ1-2	16	TRBV6-6	TRBD1	few	CASSYSGQDPNYGYTF	TGTGCCAGCAGTTACTCAGGACAGGACCCTAACTATGGCTACACCTTC